This TCR beta chain stems from a study of shared clonotypes between healthy human individuals. As for the study in general: Per donor, CD8 memory used one plate, CD8 naive used two, CD4 memory used three and CD4 naive used three.

The assay was immunoSEQ multiplex PCR, and TCRdb's table has in-frame clones only and misses some. Of 2 million to 3 million clones detected, approximately 93% appear once; the ten largest clones hold roughly 0.39%. V dropped 1 base and J dropped 0 bases, with 3 bases sitting between them. The CDR3 runs 13 residues. CDR1 is SGHAT, CDR2 FQDESV, per germline (reference sequence). Sequencing was carried out using naive CD4+ T cells from PBMCs. Subset indicated: CD45RA+ positively selected. The clonotype was recovered from a man aged 18 to 29 in good health. Some clones in this sample may be carry-over from other donors' samples. V and J are TRBV11-1 and TRBJ1-1; D unresolved. The CDR3 DNA is TGTGCCAGCAGCTTAGAAATGAACACTGAAGCTTTCTTT. Residues: CASSLEMNTEAFF.